What follows are 24 T cell receptor beta chains derived from one specimen sequenced in a study of T cells after somatic rescue of genetic block. The data were produced by immunoSEQ multiplex PCR, yet TCRdb's version contains in-frame clones alone and is incomplete. Of around 52,000 clones in the sample, around 96% were seen once. What was sequenced was peripheral blood mononuclear cells (PBMCs). The source of these receptors is a child in the first two years of life.

The chain employs TRBV9 and TRBJ2-1; D gene uncertain. Germline-derived CDR1 and CDR2 are SGDLS and YYNGEE. Trimming removed 0 bases from V and 0 bases from J, with 4 bases in between. The CDR3 covers 14 residues. The CDR3 coding sequence is TGTGCCAGCAGCGTAGGACTCTCCTACAATGAGCAGTTCTTC. Amino acid sequence: CASSVGLSYNEQFF. Complete variable domain (other parts from reference TRBV9 and TRBJ2-1): DSGVTQTPKHLITATGQRVTLRCSPRSGDLSVYWYQQSLDQGLQFLIQYYNGEERAKGNILERFSAQQFPDLHSELNLSSLELGDSALYFCASSVGLSYNEQFFGPGTRLTVL.

This clone was recorded once. This chain connects TRBV5-4 to TRBJ2-1, with 9 bases fitting TRBD2. The CDR3 consists of 14 residues. Germline V gene data show CDR1 as SGHNT and CDR2 as YYREEE (reference sequence). Trimming at V came to 3 bases and at J to 6 bases, leaving 4 bases not matched to a gene. The CDR3, as DNA: TGTGCCAGCAGCTGGGGACTAGCCTTCAATGAGCAGTTCTTC. It encodes CASSWGLAFNEQFF.

This chain connects TRBV9 to TRBJ2-7; TRBD2 matches at 12 bases. Trimming removed 2 bases from V and 3 bases from J; junction bases left unmatched: 6. The CDR3 extends over 16 amino acids. Germline V lookup: CDR1 SGDLS, CDR2 YYNGEE. The CDR3 sequence is CASSVLAGGDFYEQYF. The DNA for the CDR3 is TGTGCCAGCAGCGTCCTAGCGGGAGGGGACTTCTACGAGCAGTACTTC.

The genes are TRBV5-1 and TRBJ1-3; a possible D gene is TRBD1 (5 bases). Germline assignment: CDR1 SGHRS and CDR2 YFSETQ. CDR3 size: 14 residues. Trimming left V 0 bases short and J 1 base short, with 5 bases between. Here the CDR3 DNA reads TGCGCCAGCAGCTTGGACAGGTCTGGAAACACCATATATTTT. Translated: CASSLDRSGNTIYF.

CDR3 loop: CASSPRQGDTGELFF. DNA for the CDR3: TGTGCCAGCTCACCCCGACAGGGGGACACCGGGGAGCTGTTTTTT. V usage is TRBV18 and J usage is TRBJ2-2, with 9 bases matching TRBD1. CDR3 length: 15 amino acids. The J segment lost 3 bases and the V segment lost 3 bases, leaving 2 bases of the junction unmatched. Germline V gene data show CDR1 as KGHSH and CDR2 as LQKENI.

This clone was seen only once. This rearrangement joins TRBV4-3 to TRBJ2-3; D unresolved. Germline CDR1 and CDR2: LGHNA and YSLEER. The CDR3 has 13 residues. Trimming shortened V by 0 bases and J by 3 bases, and 4 bases separated the two germline ends. Here the CDR3 reads CASSQDGTDTQYF. In nucleotides, the CDR3 is TGCGCCAGCAGCCAAGACGGGACAGATACGCAGTATTTT.

The J gene is TRBJ1-3, the V gene TRBV5-1, with no clear D. Germline values: CDR1 SGHRS, CDR2 YFSETQ. The CDR3 totals 13 residues. V was pared by 0 bases and J by 0 bases, with 1 base between. The CDR3 DNA sequence: TGCGCCAGCAGCTTGGACTCTGGAAACACCATATATTTT. It translates to CASSLDSGNTIYF. The variable domain in full, with the rest retrieved from reference TRBV5-1 and TRBJ1-3, is KAGVTQTPRYLIKTRGQQVTLSCSPISGHRSVSWYQQTPGQGLQFLFEYFSETQRNKGNFPGRFSGRQFSNSRSEMNVSTLELGDSALYLCASSLDSGNTIYFGEGSWLTVV.

The genes are TRBV4-3 and TRBJ2-5; a weak D match, TRBD1 (5 bases). The V end was cut by 4 bases, the J end by 0 bases, with 6 bases between. The CDR3 covers 13 residues. CDR1 is LGHNA and CDR2 is YSLEER in the germline V gene. CDR3 amino acids: CASSRQNQETQYF. The CDR3 DNA reads as TGCGCCAGCAGCCGACAGAACCAAGAGACCCAGTACTTC.

The V gene is TRBV7-3, the J gene TRBJ2-7; no clear D. The germline V and J ends were trimmed by 5 bases and 2 bases, with 16 bases remaining between them. Germline V gene sequence: CDR1 SGHTA, CDR2 FQGTGA. The CDR3 is 15 amino acids. The CDR3 nucleotides read TGTGCCAGCAGCCTCCGCGGCGGCAGACCCTACGAGCAGTACTTC. This translates into CASSLRGGRPYEQYF.

The chain links TRBV4-1 to TRBJ1-2; a weak D match, TRBD1 (5 bases). This CDR3 comprises 15 residues. The V gene's germline CDR1 is MGHRA and CDR2 YSYEKL. The V and J ends lost 0 bases and 4 bases respectively, with 12 bases between them. The CDR3 sequence: CASSQDEGRAYGYTF. Written as DNA, the CDR3 is TGCGCCAGCAGCCAAGATGAGGGCAGGGCCTATGGCTACACCTTC.

V and J are TRBV7-2 and TRBJ2-3, with 10 nucleotides matching TRBD2. The V gene's germline CDR1 is SGHTA and CDR2 FQGNSA. The CDR3 runs 16 residues. V dropped 5 bases and J dropped 3; count of bases not matched to a gene: 8. The CDR3 DNA is TGTGCCAGCAGCCAAGCTAGCGGGAGTATTACAGATACGCAGTATTTT. This codes for CASSQASGSITDTQYF.

This chain connects TRBV27 to TRBJ1-1; 7 positions match TRBD1. Trimming at V came to 4 bases and at J to 1 base, leaving 0 bases not matched to a gene. This CDR3 has 13 amino acids. Germline V gene lookup returns CDR1 MNHEY and CDR2 SMNVEV (reference sequence). CDR3 nucleotides: TGTGCCAGCAGTTGGGACAGGAACACTGAAGCTTTCTTT. Protein: CASSWDRNTEAFF.

The chain combines TRBV10-3 with TRBJ1-2; 9 bases align to TRBD1. V lost 7 bases and J lost 0; bases outside the gene matches: 6. Germline-derived CDR1 and CDR2 are ENHRY and SYGVKD. The CDR3 contains 15 residues. The CDR3 protein is CAIKGQGDPNYGYTF. The CDR3 nucleotides are TGTGCCATCAAGGGACAGGGCGACCCTAACTATGGCTACACCTTC.

J is TRBJ1-2 and V is TRBV28, with TRBD1 identical over 7 bases. In germline, CDR1 is MDHEN, CDR2 SYDVKM. CDR3 length: 12 amino acids. The V gene end was trimmed by 5 bases and the J gene end by 5 bases; junction bases not matched to a gene: 2. Written as DNA, the CDR3 is TGTGCCAGCAGTGGACAGGCGTATGGCTACACCTTC. Translating gives CASSGQAYGYTF.

The rearrangement joins TRBV5-1 to TRBJ2-1; 7 bases agree with TRBD2. Trimming cost V 4 bases and J 6 bases; bases outside gene matches: 7. Germline assignment: CDR1 SGHRS and CDR2 YFSETQ. The CDR3 is 14 residues long. The CDR3 sequence: CASSPSGTPNEQFF. CDR3 nucleotides: TGCGCCAGCAGCCCAAGCGGGACCCCCAATGAGCAGTTCTTC.

This chain links TRBV5-8 with TRBJ2-7, with a weak D call TRBD1 (6 bases). V was cut by 3 bases and J by 4 bases, with 14 bases left in between. Germline V gives CDR1 SGHTS, CDR2 YDEGEE. The CDR3 has 14 amino acids. The CDR3 DNA is TGTGCCAGCAGCTCCAGGGGAAAGTCGTACGAGCAGTACTTC. Translated: CASSSRGKSYEQYF.

The chain joins TRBV11-2 to TRBJ2-1; D is possibly TRBD2 (5 bases). The V gene's germline CDR1 is SGHAT and CDR2 FQNNGV. V lost 5 bases and J 4 bases, leaving 12 bases between the germline ends. This CDR3 is built from 14 residues. The CDR3 sequence is CASSHRLPYNEQFF. DNA of the CDR3: TGTGCCAGCAGCCATAGACTACCTTACAATGAGCAGTTCTTC. Full variable domain (remainder filled in from reference TRBV11-2 and TRBJ2-1): EAGVAQSPRYKIIEKRQSVAFWCNPISGHATLYWYQQILGQGPKLLIQFQNNGVVDDSQLPKDRFSAERLKGVDSTLKIQPAKLEDSAVYLCASSHRLPYNEQFFGPGTRLTVL.

This clone was recorded only once. The chain recombines TRBV18 with TRBJ2-3, with unresolved D. The V end lost 3 bases, the J end lost 0 bases, and 1 base lay between the germline ends. This CDR3 comprises 12 residues. CDR1 is KGHSH and CDR2 is LQKENI in the germline V gene. This CDR3 reads CASSPSTDTQYF. Written as DNA, the CDR3 is TGTGCCAGCTCACCGAGCACAGATACGCAGTATTTT. Variable domain in full (rest from reference TRBV18 and TRBJ2-3): NAGVMQNPRHLVRRRGQEARLRCSPMKGHSHVYWYRQLPEEGLKFMVYLQKENIIDESGMPKERFSAEFPKEGPSILRIQQVVRGDSAAYFCASSPSTDTQYFGPGTRLTVL.

This chain uses TRBV7-8 with TRBJ2-3; maybe TRBD2 (6 bases). V was clipped by 5 bases and J by 0 bases, with 12 bases between them. CDR3 size: 15 residues. CDR1 is SGHVS and CDR2 is FQNEAQ in the germline V gene. The CDR3 DNA is TGTGCCAGCAGCCGGGAGCGTCTGAGCACAGATACGCAGTATTTT. Protein: CASSRERLSTDTQYF.

The chain employs TRBV15 and TRBJ1-5, with D possibly being TRBD1 (6 bases). The germline gives CDR1 LNHNV, CDR2 YYDKDF (reference sequence). There are 18 residues in the CDR3. Trimming left V 0 bases short and J 0 bases short, with 15 bases between. In DNA form, the CDR3 reads TGTGCCACCAGCAGAGATCCGACAGGTCTATTTAGCAATCAGCCCCAGCATTTT. This sequence encodes CATSRDPTGLFSNQPQHF.

The rearrangement uses TRBV7-2 and TRBJ2-1; 14 bases align to TRBD2. With V trimmed by 5 bases and J by 7 bases, 10 bases remained unmatched. The CDR3 length is 17 residues. The germline V gene has CDR1 SGHTA and CDR2 FQGNSA. As DNA, the CDR3 is TGTGCCAGCAGCCCAGTGTCCAGGACTAGCGGGGGGAATGAGCAGTTCTTC. It is translated as CASSPVSRTSGGNEQFF. Full variable domain (outside the CDR3, taken from reference TRBV7-2 and TRBJ2-1): GAGVSQSPSNKVTEKGKDVELRCDPISGHTALYWYRQSLGQGLEFLIYFQGNSAPDKSGLPSDRFSAERTGGSVSTLTIQRTQQEDSAVYLCASSPVSRTSGGNEQFFGPGTRLTVL.

The chain uses TRBV5-6 and TRBJ2-3, with D maybe TRBD2 (7 bases). The CDR3 covers 17 residues. V was pared by 3 bases and J by 2 bases, with 19 bases between. Germline V CDR1 and CDR2: SGHDT, YYEEEE. As DNA, the CDR3 is TGTGCCAGCAGCTCCGCGGGGGCAGTCTTGTCCACAGATACGCAGTATTTT. Its translation: CASSSAGAVLSTDTQYF.

The CDR3 DNA is TGTGCCAGGCTCCTATATGGCTACACCTTC. Encoded protein: CARLLYGYTF. The V and J genes are TRBV6-5 and TRBJ1-2; D gene unclear. Per the germline V gene, CDR1 is MNHEY and CDR2 is SVGAGI. The CDR3 consists of 10 residues. V lost 9 bases to trimming and J lost 5 bases, with 7 bases between them.

V is TRBV4-2 and J is TRBJ2-3; D is possibly TRBD2 (6 bases). Germline V CDR1 and CDR2: LGHNA, YNFKEQ. Trimming removed 4 bases from V and 3 bases from J, with 14 bases in between. The CDR3 sequence is 15 residues long. CDR3 amino acids: CASSPGEVGTDTQYF. The CDR3 DNA follows: TGTGCCAGCAGCCCCGGGGAGGTAGGGACAGATACGCAGTATTTT.